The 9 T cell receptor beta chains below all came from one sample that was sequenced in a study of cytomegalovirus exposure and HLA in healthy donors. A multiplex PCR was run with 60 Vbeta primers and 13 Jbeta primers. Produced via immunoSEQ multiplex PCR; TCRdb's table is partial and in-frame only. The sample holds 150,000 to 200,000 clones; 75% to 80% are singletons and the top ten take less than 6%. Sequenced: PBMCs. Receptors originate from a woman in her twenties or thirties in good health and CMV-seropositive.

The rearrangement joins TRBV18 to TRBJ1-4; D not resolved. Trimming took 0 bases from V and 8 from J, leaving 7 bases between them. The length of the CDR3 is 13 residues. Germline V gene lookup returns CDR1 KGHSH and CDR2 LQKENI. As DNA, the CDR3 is TGTGCCAGCTCACCACCACTTCGGGAAAAACTGTTTTTT. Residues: CASSPPLREKLFF.

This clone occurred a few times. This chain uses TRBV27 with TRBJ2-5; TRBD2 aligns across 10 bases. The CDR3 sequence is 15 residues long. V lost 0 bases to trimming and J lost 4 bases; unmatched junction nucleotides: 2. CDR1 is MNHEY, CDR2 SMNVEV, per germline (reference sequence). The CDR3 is CASSLSLAGAETQYF. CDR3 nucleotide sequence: TGTGCCAGCAGTTTATCGCTAGCGGGAGCAGAGACCCAGTACTTC.

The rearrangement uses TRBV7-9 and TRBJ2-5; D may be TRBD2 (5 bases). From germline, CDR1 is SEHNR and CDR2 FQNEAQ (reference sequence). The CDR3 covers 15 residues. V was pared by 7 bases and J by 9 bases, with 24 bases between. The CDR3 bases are TGTGCCAGCACCTCCTTAGGGATTAGTTTGGACTCCCAGTACTTC. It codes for CASTSLGISLDSQYF.

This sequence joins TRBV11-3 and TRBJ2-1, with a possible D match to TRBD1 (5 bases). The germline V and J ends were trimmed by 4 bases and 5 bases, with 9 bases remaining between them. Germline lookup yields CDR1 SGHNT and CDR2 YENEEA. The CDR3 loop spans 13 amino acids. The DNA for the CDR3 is TGTGCCAGCAGCTCCATAGGGGACAATGAGCAGTTCTTC. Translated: CASSSIGDNEQFF.

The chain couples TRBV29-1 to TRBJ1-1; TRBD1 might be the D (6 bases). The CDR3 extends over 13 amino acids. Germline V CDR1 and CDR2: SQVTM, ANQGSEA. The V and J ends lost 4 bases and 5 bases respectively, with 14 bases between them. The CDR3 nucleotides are TGCAGCGTTGTGGGGCAGGGGTGGACTGAAGCTTTCTTT. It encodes CSVVGQGWTEAFF.

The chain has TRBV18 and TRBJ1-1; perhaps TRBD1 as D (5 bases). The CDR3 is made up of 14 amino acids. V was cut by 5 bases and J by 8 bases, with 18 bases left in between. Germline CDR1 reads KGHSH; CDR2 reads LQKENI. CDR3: CASSSHSSGREAFF. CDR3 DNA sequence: TGTGCCAGCTCATCACACAGCTCAGGGCGAGAAGCTTTCTTT.

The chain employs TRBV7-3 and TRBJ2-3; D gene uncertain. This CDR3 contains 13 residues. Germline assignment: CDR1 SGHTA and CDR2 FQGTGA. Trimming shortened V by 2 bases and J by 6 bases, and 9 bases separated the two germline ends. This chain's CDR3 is CASSLSAGDTQYF. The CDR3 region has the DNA TGTGCCAGCAGCTTATCCGCCGGGGATACGCAGTATTTT.

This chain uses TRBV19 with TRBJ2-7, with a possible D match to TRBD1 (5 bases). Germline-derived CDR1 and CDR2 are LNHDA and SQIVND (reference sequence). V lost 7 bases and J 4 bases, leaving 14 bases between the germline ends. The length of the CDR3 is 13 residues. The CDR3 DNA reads TGTGCCAGTAAAGGGGAAGAAAGGTACGAGCAGTACTTC. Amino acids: CASKGEERYEQYF.

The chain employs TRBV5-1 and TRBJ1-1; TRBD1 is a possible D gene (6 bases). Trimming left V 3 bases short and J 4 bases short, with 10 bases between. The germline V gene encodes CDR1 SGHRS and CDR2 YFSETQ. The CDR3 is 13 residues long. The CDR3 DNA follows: TGCGCCAGCAGCTCCACAGGGTTCACTGAAGCTTTCTTT. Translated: CASSSTGFTEAFF.